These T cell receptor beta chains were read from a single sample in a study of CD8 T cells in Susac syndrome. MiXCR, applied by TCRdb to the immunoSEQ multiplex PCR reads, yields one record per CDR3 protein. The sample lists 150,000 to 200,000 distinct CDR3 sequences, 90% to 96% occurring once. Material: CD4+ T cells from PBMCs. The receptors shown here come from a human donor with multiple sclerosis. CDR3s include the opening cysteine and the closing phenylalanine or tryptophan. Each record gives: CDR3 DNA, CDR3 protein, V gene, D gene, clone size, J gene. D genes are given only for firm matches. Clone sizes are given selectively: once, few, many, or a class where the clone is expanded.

DNA: TGTGCCAGCAGCCAAGGGGGGCGGGGGGCCTGGATTGAGCAGTTCTTC
CDR3: CASSQGGRGAWIEQFF
V: TRBV3-1
D: TRBD2
size: NA
J: TRBJ2-1

DNA: TGTGCCGCTGGAGGGTCCTACGAGCAGTACTTC
CDR3: CAAGGSYEQYF
V: TRBV28
D: NA
size: NA
J: TRBJ2-7

DNA: TGTGCCAGCAGTGTCAGACTAGCGGTAAACTACGAGCAGTACTTC
CDR3: CASSVRLAVNYEQYF
V: TRBV27
D: TRBD2
size: NA
J: TRBJ2-7

DNA: TGTGCCAGCAGCTTTCTCGTTCTGGCTGGCTACACCTTC
CDR3: CASSFLVLAGYTF
V: TRBV7-2
D: NA
size: once
J: TRBJ1-2

DNA: TGCAGCGTGACGACAGGGTCCGCGCAGTACTTC
CDR3: CSVTTGSAQYF
V: TRBV29-1
D: TRBD1
size: NA
J: TRBJ2-7

DNA: TGTGCCACCAGTGAGGGCGGGACAGGGGCAGGGAACACTGAAGCTTTCTTT
CDR3: CATSEGGTGAGNTEAFF
V: TRBV24-1
D: TRBD1
size: NA
J: TRBJ1-1

DNA: TGTGCCATCAGAAGGACAGGGGGGAAAGAGACCCAGTACTTC
CDR3: CAIRRTGGKETQYF
V: TRBV10-3
D: TRBD1
size: NA
J: TRBJ2-5

DNA: TGTGCCTGGAGTGGGCGTGAAAAACTGTTTTTT
CDR3: CAWSGREKLFF
V: TRBV30
D: NA
size: few
J: TRBJ1-4

DNA: TGCAGCACCCATTCTGGGGGCGCGGGCGAGCAGTACTTC
CDR3: CSTHSGGAGEQYF
V: TRBV29-1
D: NA
size: NA
J: TRBJ2-7

DNA: TGCAGTGCAACCCAGGGGGGTGTGAAAGCTTTCTTT
CDR3: CSATQGGVKAFF
V: TRBV20-1
D: TRBD1
size: NA
J: TRBJ1-1

DNA: TGCAGTGCTAGAGAGGCGGGAGAGACCCAGTACTTC
CDR3: CSAREAGETQYF
V: TRBV20-1
D: NA
size: NA
J: TRBJ2-5

DNA: TGTGCCACCGTTCAGGGGAGGAGCTCCTACGAGCAGTACTTC
CDR3: CATVQGRSSYEQYF
V: TRBV10-3
D: NA
size: NA
J: TRBJ2-7

DNA: TGTGCCAGCAGCAAAGGTCGGGCGGCCATAGGGTTGCGAGGCTACACCTTC
CDR3: CASSKGRAAIGLRGYTF
V: TRBV21-1
D: NA
size: NA
J: TRBJ1-2

DNA: TGTGCCAGTAGTATTACAGCGAGCACTGAAGCTTTCTTT
CDR3: CASSITASTEAFF
V: TRBV19
D: NA
size: NA
J: TRBJ1-1

DNA: TGTGCCTGGAGTATGGTAGAGGGTGAGCAGTTCTTC
CDR3: CAWSMVEGEQFF
V: TRBV30
D: NA
size: once
J: TRBJ2-1

DNA: TGTGCCTGGAGAAAAGCTTCCTACAATGAGCAGTTCTTC
CDR3: CAWRKASYNEQFF
V: TRBV30
D: NA
size: NA
J: TRBJ2-1

DNA: TGTGCCAGCAGTTCCCTCCGGGGCCCTAACTATGGCTACACCTTC
CDR3: CASSSLRGPNYGYTF
V: TRBV27
D: NA
size: NA
J: TRBJ1-2

DNA: TGCGCCAGCAGCCCCCAGGGTATCGGGGAAAAACTGTTTTTT
CDR3: CASSPQGIGEKLFF
V: TRBV4-3
D: NA
size: NA
J: TRBJ1-4

DNA: TGTGCCAGCAGCGTAGGTTGGCTCGACGAGACCCAGTACTTC
CDR3: CASSVGWLDETQYF
V: TRBV9
D: NA
size: NA
J: TRBJ2-5

DNA: TGTGCCAGCATTCGGGGAGGCACAGATACGCAGTATTTT
CDR3: CASIRGGTDTQYF
V: TRBV2
D: NA
size: once
J: TRBJ2-3

DNA: TGTGCCAGCAGTGAGAGGACTAGCGGGGGGGCACCGCAGTTCTTC
CDR3: CASSERTSGGAPQFF
V: TRBV2
D: TRBD2
size: NA
J: TRBJ2-1

DNA: TGTGCCAGCAGCTTGATCGTCGGACGGCGGGGCGATACGCAGTATTTT
CDR3: CASSLIVGRRGDTQYF
V: TRBV5-6
D: NA
size: NA
J: TRBJ2-3

DNA: TGTGCCAGCTCACCAGCATGGGACGGGCCCACAGATACGCAGTATTTT
CDR3: CASSPAWDGPTDTQYF
V: TRBV18
D: NA
size: NA
J: TRBJ2-3

DNA: TGCAGTGCTAGATCCGGGACGGGTTATAATTCACCCCTCCACTTT
CDR3: CSARSGTGYNSPLHF
V: TRBV20-1
D: NA
size: NA
J: TRBJ1-6

DNA: TGTGCCAGCAGCTTTCGGCTGGGGGAGACCCAGTACTTC
CDR3: CASSFRLGETQYF
V: TRBV7-8
D: NA
size: NA
J: TRBJ2-5

DNA: TGCAGTGCTAGTTCGGACGCCGCCTACGAGCAGTACTTC
CDR3: CSASSDAAYEQYF
V: TRBV20-1
D: NA
size: NA
J: TRBJ2-7

DNA: TGCAGTGCTAGAGCTCTAAACAATGAGCAGTTCTTC
CDR3: CSARALNNEQFF
V: TRBV20-1
D: NA
size: NA
J: TRBJ2-1

DNA: TGTGCCAGCAGCTACCCCGGGGCGCAGAGTACTACCTTC
CDR3: CASSYPGAQSTTF
V: TRBV7-2
D: NA
size: NA
J: TRBJ1-2

DNA: TGTGCCAGCAGCCCTCTCAGGGGTCAAGAGACCCAGTACTTC
CDR3: CASSPLRGQETQYF
V: TRBV7-9
D: NA
size: NA
J: TRBJ2-5

DNA: TGTGCCAGCAGTCCTCGGGGGGGGGACATCTATAATTCACCCCTCCACTTT
CDR3: CASSPRGGDIYNSPLHF
V: TRBV27
D: NA
size: NA
J: TRBJ1-6

DNA: TGCAGTGCCGGTGGACAGGGGATCGCCTACGAGCAGTACTTC
CDR3: CSAGGQGIAYEQYF
V: TRBV20-1
D: TRBD1
size: NA
J: TRBJ2-7

DNA: TGTGCCAGCAGCTTAGGCGCTTCCTACGAGCAGTACTTC
CDR3: CASSLGASYEQYF
V: TRBV7-3
D: NA
size: NA
J: TRBJ2-7

DNA: TGTGCCTGGAGTGTACCGGGTTACTACGAGCAGTACTTC
CDR3: CAWSVPGYYEQYF
V: TRBV30
D: NA
size: NA
J: TRBJ2-7

DNA: TGCAGTGCTACGCCCCCCAGTTGGAGTAGCACAGATACGCAGTATTTT
CDR3: CSATPPSWSSTDTQYF
V: TRBV20-1
D: NA
size: NA
J: TRBJ2-3

DNA: TGTGCCAGCAGCCTAGGGGGCAAAGGCACCGGGGAGCTGTTTTTT
CDR3: CASSLGGKGTGELFF
V: TRBV7-3
D: TRBD1
size: NA
J: TRBJ2-2

DNA: TGTGCCAGCAGTTCAGGAAGGGATCGGCGTGGTGAGCAGTTCTTC
CDR3: CASSSGRDRRGEQFF
V: TRBV12-3/TRBV12-4
D: NA
size: NA
J: TRBJ2-1

DNA: TGTGCCAGCAGTCCATTAGGGGGGTGGGGCTACACCTTC
CDR3: CASSPLGGWGYTF
V: TRBV6-5
D: NA
size: NA
J: TRBJ1-2

DNA: TGCAGTGCTAAAGTCGGACTAGCTAGGACAGATACGCAGTATTTT
CDR3: CSAKVGLARTDTQYF
V: TRBV20-1
D: TRBD2
size: NA
J: TRBJ2-3

DNA: TGTGCCAGCAGCCACGACAGGGGGCTTTATTTTACTGAAGCTTTCTTT
CDR3: CASSHDRGLYFTEAFF
V: TRBV3-1
D: TRBD1
size: NA
J: TRBJ1-1

DNA: TGCAGTGCGAGACAGGGGAATGAGCAGTTCTTC
CDR3: CSARQGNEQFF
V: TRBV20-1
D: TRBD1
size: once
J: TRBJ2-1

DNA: TGTGCCAGCAGTCCGGTTAGCGGGGGGGTCCACGAGCAGTACTTC
CDR3: CASSPVSGGVHEQYF
V: TRBV6-5
D: TRBD2
size: few
J: TRBJ2-7

DNA: TGTGCCAGCAGCAATCGACCCCTGAGCTCCTACAATGAGCAGTTCTTC
CDR3: CASSNRPLSSYNEQFF
V: TRBV7-2
D: NA
size: NA
J: TRBJ2-1

DNA: TGTGCCAGCAGCTTACGTCGGTTTAGGGGTATGGGCACTGAAGCTTTCTTT
CDR3: CASSLRRFRGMGTEAFF
V: TRBV7-9
D: NA
size: NA
J: TRBJ1-1

DNA: TGCAGCGGTTTTCAAAGGGGTAGCGGGGGATCATACAATGAGCAGTTCTTC
CDR3: CSGFQRGSGGSYNEQFF
V: TRBV29-1
D: TRBD2
size: NA
J: TRBJ2-1

DNA: TGTGCCTGGAGTGGGGAAAACATTCAGTACTTC
CDR3: CAWSGENIQYF
V: TRBV30
D: NA
size: NA
J: TRBJ2-4

DNA: TGTGCCAGCAAAGGACAGGGGGAATCACCCCTCCACTTT
CDR3: CASKGQGESPLHF
V: TRBV2
D: TRBD1
size: NA
J: TRBJ1-6

DNA: TGTGCCAGCAGCTCTATGGGGGGGCGGACCTTAAATTCACCCCTCCACTTT
CDR3: CASSSMGGRTLNSPLHF
V: TRBV28
D: NA
size: NA
J: TRBJ1-6